Each of the 8 T cell receptor beta chains below was sequenced from the same sample in a study of blood T cell repertoires in COVID-19. Assay: immunoSEQ multiplex PCR; the TCRdb copy retains only in-frame clones and omits some. The sample carries over 130,000 clones, 80% to 90% recorded once. What was sequenced was peripheral blood. The source of these receptors is a man aged 65 to 85 with acute or convalescent COVID-19.

J is TRBJ2-7 and V is TRBV7-2, with TRBD2 matching 10 bases. This CDR3 has 17 residues. Germline-derived CDR1 and CDR2 are SGHTA and FQGNSA. J was trimmed by 7 bases and V by 0 bases; bases with no gene match: 12. The CDR3 protein is CASSLAPSGSFSFEQYF. DNA of the CDR3: TGTGCCAGCAGCTTAGCGCCTAGCGGGAGCTTTTCGTTTGAGCAGTACTTC.

The chain has TRBV23-1 and TRBJ2-7, with 7 bases matching TRBD1. TRBV23-1 is an ORF; its function is uncertain. After removal of 8 bases from V and 5 bases from J, the junction contained 3 bases not matched to a gene. The CDR3 is 11 amino acids. CDR3 loop: CASPDRDEQYF. In nucleotides, the CDR3 is TGCGCCAGCCCCGACAGGGACGAGCAGTACTTC.

This rearrangement joins TRBV4-2 to TRBJ1-5, with 7 bases identical to TRBD1. V was clipped by 2 bases and J by 0 bases; unmatched bases: 10. The CDR3 contains 18 residues. Germline assignment: CDR1 LGHNA and CDR2 YNFKEQ. CDR3: CASSQLLGTAFSNQPQHF. DNA for the CDR3: TGTGCCAGCAGCCAACTTCTGGGGACAGCGTTTAGCAATCAGCCCCAGCATTTT.

This chain connects TRBV5-1 to TRBJ2-3; 10 positions match TRBD2. The trim removed 6 bases at V and 1 base at J, leaving 14 bases unmatched. The germline V gene has CDR1 SGHRS and CDR2 YFSETQ. The CDR3 contains 18 residues. The CDR3: CASNTAGGPDLGTDTQYF. CDR3 sequence (DNA): TGCGCCAGCAACACAGCGGGAGGGCCCGATTTGGGCACAGATACGCAGTATTTT.

The V call is TRBV7-8, the J call TRBJ2-7; D unclear. Trimming shortened V by 8 bases and J by 2 bases, and 13 bases separated the two germline ends. The CDR3 is made up of 13 amino acids. CDR1 and CDR2 from the germline V gene are SGHVS and FQNEAQ. For the CDR3, the DNA is TGTGCCAGCGCCTCCAACAACCCCTACGAGCAGTACTTC. It is translated as CASASNNPYEQYF.

Of note for this clone: The junction differs from germline at one of its ends, possibly a read error. The V gene is TRBV7-7, the J gene TRBJ2-5; no clear D gene. The CDR3 has 14 residues. Looked up from germline, CDR1 is SSHAT and CDR2 is FNYEAQ (reference sequence). The CDR3 is CASSFSRIQETQYF. The CDR3 DNA reads TGTGCTAGCAGCTTTAGCCGGATCCAAGAGACCCAGTACTTC.

In nucleotides, the CDR3 is TGTGCCATCAGTGAAACTAGCGGGAGGTTGAATACGCAGTATTTT. Protein product: CAISETSGRLNTQYF. The rearrangement joins TRBV10-3 to TRBJ2-3; 12 nucleotides agree with TRBD2. This CDR3 contains 15 residues. The junction had 5 bases not matched to a gene; V was cut back by 3 bases and J by 7 bases. Germline CDR1 reads ENHRY; CDR2 reads SYGVKD.

This sequence joins TRBV3-1 (or the pseudogene TRBV3-2) and TRBJ2-1; 7 bases are a match to TRBD1. CDR1 is LGHDT and CDR2 is YNNKEL in the germline V gene (reference sequence). The V and J ends lost 7 bases and 7 bases, in that order; junction bases with no gene match: 13. This CDR3 has 15 amino acids. Written as DNA, the CDR3 is TGTGCCAGCAACCCCCCGGGACAGTTAGGGAATGAGCAGTTCTTC. This gives the protein CASNPPGQLGNEQFF.